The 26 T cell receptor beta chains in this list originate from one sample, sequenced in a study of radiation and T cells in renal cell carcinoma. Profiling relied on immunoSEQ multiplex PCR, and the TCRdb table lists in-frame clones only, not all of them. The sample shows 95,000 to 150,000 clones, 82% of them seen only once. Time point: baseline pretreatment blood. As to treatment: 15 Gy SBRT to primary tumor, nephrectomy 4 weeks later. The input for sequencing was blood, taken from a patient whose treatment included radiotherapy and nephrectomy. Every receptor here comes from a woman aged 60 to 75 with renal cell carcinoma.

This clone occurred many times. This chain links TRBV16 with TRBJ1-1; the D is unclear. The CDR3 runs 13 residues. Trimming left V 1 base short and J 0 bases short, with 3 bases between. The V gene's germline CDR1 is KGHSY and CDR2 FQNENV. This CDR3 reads CASSQYLNTEAFF. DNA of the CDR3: TGTGCCAGCAGCCAATATCTGAACACTGAAGCTTTCTTT.

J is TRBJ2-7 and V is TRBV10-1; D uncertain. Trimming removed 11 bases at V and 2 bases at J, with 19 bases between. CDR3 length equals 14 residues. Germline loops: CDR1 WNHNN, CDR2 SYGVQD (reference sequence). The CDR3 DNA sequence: TGCGCCGGGCTTAAAGGCGTCCCCCCCTACGAGCAGTACTTC. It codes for CAGLKGVPPYEQYF.

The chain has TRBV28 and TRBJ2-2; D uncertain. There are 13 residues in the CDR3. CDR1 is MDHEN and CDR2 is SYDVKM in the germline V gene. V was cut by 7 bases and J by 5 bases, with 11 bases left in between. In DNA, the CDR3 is TGTGCCAGCAAGGGCAGTACTACCGGGGAGCTGTTTTTT. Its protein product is CASKGSTTGELFF.

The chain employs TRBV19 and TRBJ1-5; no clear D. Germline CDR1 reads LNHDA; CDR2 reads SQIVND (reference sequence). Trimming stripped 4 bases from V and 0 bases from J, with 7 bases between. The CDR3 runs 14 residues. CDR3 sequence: CASSNTDSNQPQHF. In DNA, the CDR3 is TGTGCCAGTAGTAACACTGATAGCAATCAGCCCCAGCATTTT.

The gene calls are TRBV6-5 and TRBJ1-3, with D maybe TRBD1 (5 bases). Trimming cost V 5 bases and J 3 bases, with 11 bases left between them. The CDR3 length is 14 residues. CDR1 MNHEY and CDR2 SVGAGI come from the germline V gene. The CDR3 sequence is CASSDGRVGNTIYF. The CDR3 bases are TGTGCCAGCAGTGATGGCAGGGTTGGAAACACCATATATTTT.

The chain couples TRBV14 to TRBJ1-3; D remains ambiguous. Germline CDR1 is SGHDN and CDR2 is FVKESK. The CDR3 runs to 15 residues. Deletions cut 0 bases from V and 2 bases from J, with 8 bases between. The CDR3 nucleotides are TGTGCCAGCAGCCAAGAGCGCCAGACTGGAAACACCATATATTTT. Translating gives CASSQERQTGNTIYF.

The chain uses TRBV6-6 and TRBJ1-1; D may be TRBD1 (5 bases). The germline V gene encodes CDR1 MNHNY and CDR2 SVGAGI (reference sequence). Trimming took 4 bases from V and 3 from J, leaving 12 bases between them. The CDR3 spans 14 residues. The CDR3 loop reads CASSFRDSYTEAFF. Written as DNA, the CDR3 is TGTGCCAGCAGTTTCAGGGACTCTTACACTGAAGCTTTCTTT.

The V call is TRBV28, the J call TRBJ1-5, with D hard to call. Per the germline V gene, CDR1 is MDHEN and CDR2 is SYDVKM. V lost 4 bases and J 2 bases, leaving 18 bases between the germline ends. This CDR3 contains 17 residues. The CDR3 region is CASSYMGLLGGNQPQHF. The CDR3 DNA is TGTGCCAGCAGTTATATGGGCCTCCTTGGGGGCAATCAGCCCCAGCATTTT.

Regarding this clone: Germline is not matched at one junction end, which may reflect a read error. In nucleotides, the CDR3 is TGTGCTAGCAGCTCCGGGGACGGTATCTACAATGAGCAGTTCTTC. The encoded protein is CASSSGDGIYNEQFF. This chain uses TRBV7-7 with TRBJ2-1, with D perhaps TRBD1 or TRBD2 (5 bases each). The CDR3 consists of 15 residues. The germline gives CDR1 SSHAT, CDR2 FNYEAQ (reference sequence).

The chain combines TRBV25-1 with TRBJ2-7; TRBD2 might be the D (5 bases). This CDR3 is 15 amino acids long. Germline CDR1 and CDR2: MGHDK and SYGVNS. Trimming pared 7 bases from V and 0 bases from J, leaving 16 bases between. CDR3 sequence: CASISTTPGSYEQYF. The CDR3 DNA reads TGTGCCAGCATTTCGACTACGCCTGGCTCCTACGAGCAGTACTTC.

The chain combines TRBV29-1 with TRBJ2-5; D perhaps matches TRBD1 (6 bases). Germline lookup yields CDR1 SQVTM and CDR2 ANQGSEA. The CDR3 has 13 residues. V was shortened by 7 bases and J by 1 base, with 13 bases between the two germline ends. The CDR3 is CSARGTSQETQYF. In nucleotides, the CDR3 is TGCAGCGCTCGTGGGACAAGCCAAGAGACCCAGTACTTC.

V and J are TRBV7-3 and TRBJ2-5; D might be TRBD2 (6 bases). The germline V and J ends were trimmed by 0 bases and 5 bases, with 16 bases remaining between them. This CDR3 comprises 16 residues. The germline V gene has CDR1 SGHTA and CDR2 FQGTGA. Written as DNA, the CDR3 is TGTGCCAGCAGCTTAACCCATGGTCTTGGGGGGGAGACCCAGTACTTC. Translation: CASSLTHGLGGETQYF.

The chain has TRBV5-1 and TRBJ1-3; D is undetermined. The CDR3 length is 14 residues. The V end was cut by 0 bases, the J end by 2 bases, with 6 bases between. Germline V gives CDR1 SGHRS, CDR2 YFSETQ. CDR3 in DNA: TGCGCCAGCAGCTTGGGTTCGGCTGGAAACACCATATATTTT. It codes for CASSLGSAGNTIYF.

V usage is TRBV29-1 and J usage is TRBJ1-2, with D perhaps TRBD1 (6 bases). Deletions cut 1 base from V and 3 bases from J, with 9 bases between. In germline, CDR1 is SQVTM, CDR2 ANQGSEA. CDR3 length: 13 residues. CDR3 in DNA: TGCAGCGTTGAAGGACAGGTGGACTATGGCTACACCTTC. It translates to CSVEGQVDYGYTF.

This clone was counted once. In DNA, the CDR3 is TGTGCCAGCAGCCAAGATTACGTAACAGGGGCTTCGTACGAGCAGTACTTC. This translates into CASSQDYVTGASYEQYF. This sequence joins TRBV4-2 and TRBJ2-7, with 7 nucleotides matching TRBD1. This CDR3 spans 17 amino acids. CDR1 and CDR2 (germline): LGHNA, YNFKEQ. V lost 0 bases, J lost 4 bases, and 12 bases stayed unmatched.

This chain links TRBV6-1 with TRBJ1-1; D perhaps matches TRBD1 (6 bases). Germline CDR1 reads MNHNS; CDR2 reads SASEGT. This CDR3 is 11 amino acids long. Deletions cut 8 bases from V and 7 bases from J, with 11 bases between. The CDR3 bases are TGTGCCAGCGGCACAGGGCTTGAAGCTTTCTTT. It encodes CASGTGLEAFF.

Here the CDR3 reads CASRLGETEAFF. The CDR3 DNA sequence: TGTGCCAGCCGGCTGGGGGAAACTGAAGCTTTCTTT. This chain links TRBV11-2 with TRBJ1-1; perhaps TRBD1 as D (5 bases). Germline V CDR1 and CDR2: SGHAT, FQNNGV. The V gene lost 8 bases and the J gene lost 5 bases, with 12 bases spanning the gap. This CDR3 region has 12 residues.

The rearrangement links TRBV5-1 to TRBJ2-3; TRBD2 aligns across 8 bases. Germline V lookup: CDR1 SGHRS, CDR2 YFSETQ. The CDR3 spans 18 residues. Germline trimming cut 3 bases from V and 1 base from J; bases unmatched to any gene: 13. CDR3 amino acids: CASSSQPSGGLRTDTQYF. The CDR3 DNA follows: TGCGCCAGCAGCTCACAACCCAGCGGGGGCCTACGCACAGATACGCAGTATTTT. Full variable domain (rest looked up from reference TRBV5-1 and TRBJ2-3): KAGVTQTPRYLIKTRGQQVTLSCSPISGHRSVSWYQQTPGQGLQFLFEYFSETQRNKGNFPGRFSGRQFSNSRSEMNVSTLELGDSALYLCASSSQPSGGLRTDTQYFGPGTRLTVL.

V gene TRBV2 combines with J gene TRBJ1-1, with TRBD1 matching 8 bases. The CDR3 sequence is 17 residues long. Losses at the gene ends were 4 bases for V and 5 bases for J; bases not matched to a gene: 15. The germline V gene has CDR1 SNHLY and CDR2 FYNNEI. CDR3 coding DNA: TGTGCCAGCAGTGGGTCGGGGCAGGGGGCAGGTTGGACTGAAGCTTTCTTT. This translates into CASSGSGQGAGWTEAFF.

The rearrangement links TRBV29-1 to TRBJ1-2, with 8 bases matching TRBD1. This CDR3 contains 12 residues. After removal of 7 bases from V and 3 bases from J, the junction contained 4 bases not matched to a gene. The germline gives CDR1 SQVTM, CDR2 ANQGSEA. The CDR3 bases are TGCAGCGCCAGGGGGCAATACTATGGCTACACCTTC. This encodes CSARGQYYGYTF.

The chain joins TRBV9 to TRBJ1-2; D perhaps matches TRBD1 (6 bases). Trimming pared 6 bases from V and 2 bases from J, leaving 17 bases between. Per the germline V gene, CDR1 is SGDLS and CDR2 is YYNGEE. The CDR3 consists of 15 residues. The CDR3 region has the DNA TGTGCCAGCACCATAGGAGGGGGTGGAAACTATGGCTACACCTTC. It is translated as CASTIGGGGNYGYTF.

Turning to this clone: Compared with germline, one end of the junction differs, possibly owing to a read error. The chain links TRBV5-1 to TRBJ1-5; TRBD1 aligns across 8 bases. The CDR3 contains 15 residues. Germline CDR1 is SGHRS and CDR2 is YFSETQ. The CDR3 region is CASSLGTGLNQPQHF. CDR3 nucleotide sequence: TGTGCCAGCAGCTTGGGGACAGGCTTGAATCAGCCCCAGCATTTT.

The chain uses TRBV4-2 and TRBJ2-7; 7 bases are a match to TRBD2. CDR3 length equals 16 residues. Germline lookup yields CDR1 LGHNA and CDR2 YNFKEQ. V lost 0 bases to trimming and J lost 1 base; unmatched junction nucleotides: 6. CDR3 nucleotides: TGTGCCAGCAGCCAAGATCTGGCTAGCGGTTCCTACGAGCAGTACTTC. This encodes CASSQDLASGSYEQYF.

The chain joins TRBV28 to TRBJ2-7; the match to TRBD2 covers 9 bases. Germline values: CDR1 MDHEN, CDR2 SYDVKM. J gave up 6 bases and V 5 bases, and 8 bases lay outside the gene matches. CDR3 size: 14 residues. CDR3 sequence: CASSLGTSRGEQYF. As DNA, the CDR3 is TGTGCCAGCAGTCTAGGGACTAGCCGCGGCGAGCAGTACTTC.

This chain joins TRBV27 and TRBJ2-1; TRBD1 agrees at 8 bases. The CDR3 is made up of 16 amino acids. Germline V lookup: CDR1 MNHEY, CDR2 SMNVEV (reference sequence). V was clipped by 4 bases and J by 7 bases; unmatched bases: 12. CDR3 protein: CASSSYRGAVVNEQFF. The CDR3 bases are TGTGCCAGCAGTTCGTACAGGGGGGCGGTAGTTAATGAGCAGTTCTTC.

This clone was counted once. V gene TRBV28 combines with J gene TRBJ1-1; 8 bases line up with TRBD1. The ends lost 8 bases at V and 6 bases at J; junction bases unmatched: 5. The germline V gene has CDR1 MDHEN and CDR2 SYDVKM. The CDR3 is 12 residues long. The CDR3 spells CASLGQGAEAFF. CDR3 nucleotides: TGTGCCAGCCTCGGACAGGGCGCTGAAGCTTTCTTT.